This T cell receptor beta chain was sequenced in a study of blood T cells in healthy people across ages. Overall study findings and caveats: The percentage of naive T cells correlated strongly with TCR beta diversity.

Every donor contributed roughly 10 milliliters of peripheral blood by blood draw. A second PCR, run for roughly 7 to 12 cycles, used a sample-barcoded 5' primer plus a J-beta primer mix. MiXCR, applied by TCRdb to the 5' RACE reads, yields one record per CDR3 protein. The data show about 290,000 distinct CDR3 sequences, with less than 30% seen just once and roughly 28% held by the top ten. Trimming removed 6 bases from V and 3 bases from J; junction bases left unmatched: 7. CDR3 length equals 15 residues. Germline V CDR1 and CDR2: MDHEN, SYDVKM. Points on this clonotype: Its antigen remains unknown.

The V and J genes are TRBV28 and TRBJ2-7; TRBD1 matches at 11 bases. The material sequenced was blood. The sequence came from a woman aged 70 to 79 in good health. CDR3: CASSPGQGAFYEQYF. CDR3 coding DNA: TGTGCCAGCAGCCCCGGACAGGGGGCCTTCTACGAGCAGTACTTC.